This TCR beta chain was captured in a study of blood T cell repertoires in COVID-19. Turning to the study itself: Collection of acute and convalescent COVID-19 samples took place in the United States, Italy and Spain.

Participants' reported clinical history set cohort assignment. The data were produced by immunoSEQ multiplex PCR, yet TCRdb's version contains in-frame clones alone and is incomplete. Among 200,000 or so clones listed, 88% were seen once. With V trimmed by 0 bases and J by 7 bases, 4 bases remained unmatched. CDR3 size: 15 residues. Germline CDR1 SGHDT, CDR2 YYEEEE. The chain combines TRBV5-6 with TRBJ2-2; TRBD1 matches at 9 bases. The receptor was isolated from a woman in her 30s who had been exposed to COVID-19. The sample taken for sequencing was PBMCs or T cells enriched from blood (not recorded which). In nucleotides, the CDR3 is TGTGCCAGCAGCTTGGACAGGGGGCTTGACGGGGAGCTGTTTTTT. Amino acid sequence: CASSLDRGLDGELFF.